Included here is one TCR beta chain sequence, with context. Sequencing used immunoSEQ multiplex PCR; TCRdb keeps in-frame clones, though not all of them. The sample contains about 46,000 clones, about 87% of which appear only once. The sample comes from a study of regulatory and conventional T cells in RAG deficiency. The sorted conventional CD4+ T cells were CD25-low and CD127-high, with genomic DNA sequenced. The V end lost 0 bases, the J end lost 7 bases, and 7 bases lay between the germline ends. CDR1 is LNHNV, CDR2 YYDKDF, per germline (reference sequence). The CDR3 loop spans 14 amino acids. These data are also associated with another study on regulatory T cells. From that paper: Amplification used 52 TRBV primers and 13 TRBJ primers.

The sequence derives from a human donor in good health. Sequencing was carried out using CD4+ effector T cells sorted from blood. The V call is TRBV15, the J call TRBJ1-6; D not resolved. CDR3 coding DNA: TGTGCCACCAGCAGAGAAGGGTGGAATTCACCCCTCCACTTT. Amino acid sequence: CATSREGWNSPLHF.